The T cell receptor beta chain under discussion was sequenced for a study of T cell repertoires in cytomegalovirus infection. At the level of the study: HLA-C-restricted CMV epitopes, recently identified, and well-studied HLA-B-restricted ones were used by the study. Both CMV infection and a matching HLA type were indicated by public TCR beta signatures.

This clonotype was seen a handful of times. Its antigen is as yet unknown. Via MiXCR, TCRdb re-called the reads, giving one row per CDR3 protein. The table records approximately 990,000 distinct CDR3 sequences, 31% of them present only once. Trimming shortened V by 11 bases and J by 4 bases, and 14 bases separated the two germline ends. The CDR3 spans 13 residues. Per the germline V gene, CDR1 is SGHVS and CDR2 is FNYEAQ. This specimen consisted of cultured CD8+ T cells from PBMCs, obtained from culture after CMV antigen stimulation. The receptor comes from a human donor in good health (CMV status not recorded). Some clones in this sample may be carry-over from other donors' samples. J is TRBJ2-2 and V is TRBV7-6; weak D call: TRBD2 (6 bases). CDR3 residues: CAPWGDGTGELFF. The CDR3 bases are TGTGCCCCCTGGGGGGATGGCACCGGGGAGCTGTTTTTT.